These T cell receptor beta chains were read from a single sample in a study of cytomegalovirus exposure and HLA in healthy donors. TCRdb's copy holds only in-frame clones and misses some; the assay was immunoSEQ multiplex PCR. The table includes roughly 75,000 clones, approximately 94% detected once. Specimen: PBMCs. The receptor set was obtained from a young woman in good health and CMV-seropositive. Both conserved end residues are part of each CDR3. A D gene is named only where the DNA matches it firmly. Not all rows give a size; the values are once, few, many and, for expanded clones, a class.

>TRBD1|TRBV11-1|TRBJ2-5|16|-
TGTGCCAGCAGCTTAAGGGGACAGATAGACTTAGAGACCCAGTACTTC
CASSLRGQIDLETQYF
>TRBD1|TRBV7-2|TRBJ2-2|13|-
TGTGCCAGCAGCCCGGGGACAGCCGGGGAGCTGTTTTTT
CASSPGTAGELFF
>-|TRBV28|TRBJ2-7|15|-
TGTGCCAGCAGGATTCAGGGGGGCGGTTACTACGAGCAGTACTTC
CASRIQGGGYYEQYF
>TRBD1|TRBV30|TRBJ1-1|12|-
TGTGCCTGGGACAGGGATGTCACTGAAGCTTTCTTT
CAWDRDVTEAFF
>-|TRBV7-2|TRBJ1-1|14|-
TGTGCCAGCAGCTTAGGGGCAGCGAACACTGAAGCTTTCTTT
CASSLGAANTEAFF
>TRBD1|TRBV18|TRBJ1-1|14|-
TGTGCCAGCTCACCACCCCGACAGGGGACTGAAGCTTTCTTT
CASSPPRQGTEAFF
>TRBD1|TRBV19|TRBJ1-1|16|-
TGTGCCAGTAGTATCATCAGGACAGGAATGAACACTGAAGCTTTCTTT
CASSIIRTGMNTEAFF
>-|TRBV19|TRBJ2-1|12|-
TGTGCCAGTAGGAGGGTCTTGGGGGAGCAGTTCTTC
CASRRVLGEQFF
>TRBD1|TRBV19|TRBJ1-2|12|once
TGTGCCAGCGGACAGGGAGTGAGCGGCTACACCTTC
CASGQGVSGYTF
>-|TRBV5-1|TRBJ2-3|13|-
TGCGCCACCTCGGTCTCTAGCACAGATACGCAGTATTTT
CATSVSSTDTQYF
>TRBD1|TRBV18|TRBJ1-2|15|-
TGTGCCAGCTCACAAGACCGGGACAGGGAGAGTGGCTACACCTTC
CASSQDRDRESGYTF
>-|TRBV4-1|TRBJ2-7|14|-
TGCGCCAGCAGCCCCCACAGGTCTCCCTACGAGCAGTACTTC
CASSPHRSPYEQYF
>TRBD1|TRBV11-2|TRBJ2-3|15|-
TGTGCCAGCAGCTCCAAACGGGACAGGGGACATACGCAGTATTTT
CASSSKRDRGHTQYF
>-|TRBV7-2|TRBJ2-3|13|-
TGTGCCAGCAGCTTGACAGGCACAGATACGCAGTATTTT
CASSLTGTDTQYF
>-|TRBV18|TRBJ2-1|12|-
TGTGCCAGCTCCAACGAGGGCAATGAGCAGTTCTTC
CASSNEGNEQFF
>TRBD2|TRBV29-1|TRBJ2-2|14|once
TGCAGCGCCCTGGGACTAGCGGGAGTCGGGGAGCTGTTTTTT
CSALGLAGVGELFF
>-|TRBV7-2|TRBJ2-7|14|-
TGTGCCAGCAGCTTAGGCGGCGACTCCTACGAGCAGTACTTC
CASSLGGDSYEQYF
>-|TRBV7-9|TRBJ1-2|16|-
TGTGCCAGCAGCCAATCGTGGGGCAGCCGGAACTATGGCTACACCTTC
CASSQSWGSRNYGYTF
>-|TRBV28|TRBJ1-5|15|-
TGTGCCAGCAGAATACGGACAGTGGGGGAACAGCCCCAGCATTTT
CASRIRTVGEQPQHF
>-|TRBV10-3|TRBJ1-4|15|once
TGTGCCATCAGTGAGTCGGAGAACACTAATGAAAAACTGTTTTTT
CAISESENTNEKLFF
>-|TRBV7-8|TRBJ2-1|13|-
TGTGCCAGCAGCTTAGCTGGTAGCAATGAGCAGTTCTTC
CASSLAGSNEQFF
>TRBD2|TRBV11-3|TRBJ2-7|16|-
TGTGCCAGCAGCTTAGGACGGGAGGGCCTTTCGAGAGAGCAGTACTTC
CASSLGREGLSREQYF
>TRBD1|TRBV5-1|TRBJ2-3|14|-
TGCGCCAGCAGCGGGACAGCTAGCACAGATACGCAGTATTTT
CASSGTASTDTQYF
>TRBD1|TRBV10-2|TRBJ2-3|17|few
TGCGCCAGCAGTGCCAGGGACAGGGGGTCGGGCACAGATACGCAGTATTTT
CASSARDRGSGTDTQYF
>TRBD1|TRBV28|TRBJ1-2|17|-
TGTGCCAGCACCCTCTTGGGGGACAGCCGCGGAGAAGGTGGCTACACCTTC
CASTLLGDSRGEGGYTF
>-|TRBV5-1|TRBJ2-3|15|-
TGCGCCAGCAGCCGCCCTGGACAGATCACAGATACGCAGTATTTT
CASSRPGQITDTQYF
>-|TRBV6-6|TRBJ1-6|15|-
TGTGCCAGCAGTTTTTCAGATGACGGGAATTCACCCCTCCACTTT
CASSFSDDGNSPLHF
>-|TRBV4-1|TRBJ2-4|16|-
TGCGCCAGCAGCCAAGAACCCGGGGGTTCGGGGAACATTCAGTACTTC
CASSQEPGGSGNIQYF
>-|TRBV14|TRBJ1-1|13|-
TGTGCCAGCAGCCAAGGAGGGGGTCATGAAGCTTTCTTT
CASSQGGGHEAFF